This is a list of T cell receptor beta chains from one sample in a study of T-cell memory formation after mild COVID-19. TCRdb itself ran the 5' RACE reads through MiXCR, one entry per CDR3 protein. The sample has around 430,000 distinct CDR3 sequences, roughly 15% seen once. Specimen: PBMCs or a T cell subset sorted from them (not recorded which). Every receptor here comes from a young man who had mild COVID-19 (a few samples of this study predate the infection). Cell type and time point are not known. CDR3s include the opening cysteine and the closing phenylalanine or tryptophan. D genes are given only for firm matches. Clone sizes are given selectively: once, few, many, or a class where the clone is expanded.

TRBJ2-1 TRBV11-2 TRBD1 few CASSLISGQGWNEQFF TGTGCCAGCAGCTTAATCTCGGGACAGGGTTGGAATGAGCAGTTCTTC
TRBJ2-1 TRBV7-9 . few CASSFRRGHEQFF TGTGCCAGCAGCTTTCGGCGGGGGCATGAGCAGTTCTTC
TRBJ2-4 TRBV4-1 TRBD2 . CASSTLAGDIQYF TGCGCCAGCAGCACACTAGCGGGGGACATTCAGTACTTC
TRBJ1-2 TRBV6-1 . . CASSEAWYGYTF TGTGCCAGCAGTGAAGCTTGGTATGGCTACACCTTC
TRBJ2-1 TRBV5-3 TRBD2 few CARSTGTSEYNEQFF TGTGCCAGAAGCACCGGGACTAGCGAGTACAATGAGCAGTTCTTC
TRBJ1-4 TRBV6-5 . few CASSWSGALNEKLFF TGTGCCAGCAGTTGGTCGGGGGCCCTTAATGAAAAACTGTTTTTT
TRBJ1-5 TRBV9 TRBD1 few CASSAGQSNQPQHF TGTGCCAGCAGCGCGGGACAGAGCAATCAGCCCCAGCATTTT
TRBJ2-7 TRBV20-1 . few CSARDLVSYEQYF TGCAGTGCTAGAGATTTGGTTAGCTACGAGCAGTACTTC
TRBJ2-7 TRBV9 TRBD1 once CASSAWDRGVHEQYF TGTGCCAGCAGCGCCTGGGACAGAGGGGTCCACGAGCAGTACTTC
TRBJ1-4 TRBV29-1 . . CSGLNEKLFF TGCAGCGGACTAAATGAAAAACTGTTTTTT
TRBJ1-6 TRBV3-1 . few CASNLGRSSYNSPLHF TGTGCCAGCAACCTAGGGCGGAGCTCCTATAATTCACCCCTCCACTTT
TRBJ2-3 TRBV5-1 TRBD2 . CASSLGSLAVIADTQYF TGCGCCAGCAGCTTGGGTAGCCTAGCGGTGATAGCAGATACGCAGTATTTT
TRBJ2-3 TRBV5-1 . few CASSLAGATTHTQYF TGCGCCAGCAGCTTGGCGGGGGCGACCACACATACGCAGTATTTT
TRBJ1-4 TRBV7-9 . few CASSLGTMTGYATNEKLFF TGTGCCAGCAGCTTGGGGACGATGACAGGTTATGCAACTAATGAAAAACTGTTTTTT
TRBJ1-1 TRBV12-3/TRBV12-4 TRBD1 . CASRYTTGGTRGAFF TGTGCCAGCAGATACACGACAGGGGGAACTCGTGGAGCTTTCTTT
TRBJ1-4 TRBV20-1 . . CSASFPGGKLFF TGCAGTGCTAGTTTCCCGGGGGGAAAACTGTTTTTT
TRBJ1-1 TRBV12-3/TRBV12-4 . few CASSGQTNTEAFF TGTGCCAGCAGCGGACAGACGAACACTGAAGCTTTCTTT
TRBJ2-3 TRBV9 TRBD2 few CASQTGGTDTQYF TGTGCCAGCCAAACGGGGGGTACAGATACGCAGTATTTT
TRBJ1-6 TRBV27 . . CASSFGQYNSPLHF TGTGCCAGCAGTTTTGGTCAGTATAATTCACCCCTCCACTTT
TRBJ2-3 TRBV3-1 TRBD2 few CASSPAESGVEDTQYF TGTGCCAGCAGCCCCGCGGAGAGCGGGGTTGAAGATACGCAGTATTTT
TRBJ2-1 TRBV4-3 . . CASSHWKWNEQFF TGCGCCAGCAGCCATTGGAAGTGGAATGAGCAGTTCTTC
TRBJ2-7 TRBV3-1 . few CASSRGGGEQYF TGTGCCAGCAGCCGTGGTGGGGGCGAGCAGTACTTC
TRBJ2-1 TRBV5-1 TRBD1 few CASSDARQGPSDEQFF TGCGCCAGCAGCGACGCCCGACAGGGGCCTTCGGATGAGCAGTTCTTC
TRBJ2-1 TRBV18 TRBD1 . CASSLTTGGDEQFF TGTGCCAGCTCACTAACGACAGGGGGCGATGAGCAGTTCTTC
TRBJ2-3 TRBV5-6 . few CASSSVSTDTQYF TGTGCCAGCAGCTCAGTGAGCACAGATACGCAGTATTTT
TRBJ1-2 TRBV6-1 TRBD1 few CASSPPPRTGLNYGYTF TGTGCCAGCAGCCCGCCCCCGAGGACAGGCCTCAATTATGGCTACACCTTC
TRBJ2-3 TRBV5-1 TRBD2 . CARGAGPRGTQYF TGCGCCAGGGGAGCGGGGCCCAGAGGTACGCAGTATTTT
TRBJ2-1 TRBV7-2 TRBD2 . CASSLSPGTRSAFF TGTGCCAGCAGCTTAAGTCCCGGGACTAGATCGGCGTTCTTC
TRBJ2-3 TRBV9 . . CASSEVDLNTQYF TGTGCCAGCAGCGAGGTAGACCTAAATACGCAGTATTTT
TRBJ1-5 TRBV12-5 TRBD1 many CASGPQGAYQPQHF TGTGCTAGTGGTCCGCAGGGGGCTTATCAGCCCCAGCATTTT
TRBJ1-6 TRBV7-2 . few CASSSLAGGSPLHF TGTGCCAGCAGCTCCCTTGCTGGGGGGTCACCCCTCCACTTT
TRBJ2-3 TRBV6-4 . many CASSDRETDTQYF TGTGCCAGCAGTGACAGGGAGACAGATACGCAGTATTTT
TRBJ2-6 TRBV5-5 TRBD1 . CASSPGQTSGANVLTF TGTGCCAGCAGCCCGGGACAGACCTCTGGGGCCAACGTCCTGACTTTC
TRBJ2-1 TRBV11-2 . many CASSFAAPARRFF TGTGCCAGCAGCTTTGCTGCCCCAGCGCGGAGGTTCTTC
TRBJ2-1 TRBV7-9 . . CASSSQNPHGEQFF TGTGCCAGCAGCTCCCAAAATCCCCACGGTGAGCAGTTCTTC
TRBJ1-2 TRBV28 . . CASRDGPGYGYTF TGTGCCAGCAGGGACGGTCCTGGGTATGGCTACACCTTC
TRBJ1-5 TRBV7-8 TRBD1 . CASSLRQGEQPQHF TGTGCCAGCAGCTTAAGACAGGGTGAACAGCCCCAGCATTTT
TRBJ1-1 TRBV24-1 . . CATSDSRGLNTEAFF TGTGCCACCAGTGATTCCAGGGGATTGAACACTGAAGCTTTCTTT
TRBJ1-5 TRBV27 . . CASTAIGGNQPQHF TGTGCCAGCACCGCAATTGGAGGCAATCAGCCCCAGCATTTT
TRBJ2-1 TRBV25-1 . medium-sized CASSQSDFYNEQFF TGTGCCAGCAGTCAGTCCGACTTCTACAATGAGCAGTTCTTC
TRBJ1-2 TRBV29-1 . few CSVGDGRTYGYTF TGCAGCGTTGGAGACGGAAGAACGTATGGCTACACCTTC
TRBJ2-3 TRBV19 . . CASSIPAGPTDTQYF TGTGCCAGTAGTATACCGGCGGGGCCCACAGATACGCAGTATTTT
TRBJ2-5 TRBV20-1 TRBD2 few CSARSLAGGPTYKETQYF TGCAGTGCTAGAAGTCTAGCGGGGGGGCCGACTTATAAAGAGACCCAGTACTTC
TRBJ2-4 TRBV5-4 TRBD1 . CASSSGTENIQYF TGTGCCAGCAGCTCCGGGACAGAAAACATTCAGTACTTC
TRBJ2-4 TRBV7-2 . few CASSLAALAKNIQYF TGTGCCAGCAGCTTGGCCGCACTAGCCAAAAACATTCAGTACTTC
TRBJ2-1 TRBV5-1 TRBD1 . CASSLAADRGLDEQFF TGCGCCAGCAGCTTGGCAGCGGACAGGGGGCTCGATGAGCAGTTCTTC
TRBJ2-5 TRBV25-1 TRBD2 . CASSWGGKETQYF TGTGCCAGCAGCTGGGGGGGGAAAGAGACCCAGTACTTC
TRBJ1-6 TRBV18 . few CASSAPGAESPLHF TGTGCCAGCTCAGCGCCGGGGGCCGAATCACCCCTCCACTTT
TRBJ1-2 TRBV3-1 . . CASSQDIGGTLGYTF TGTGCCAGCAGCCAAGATATTGGGGGAACCCTTGGCTACACCTTC
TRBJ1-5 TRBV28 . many CASTHGGQPQHF TGTGCCAGCACCCACGGGGGTCAGCCCCAGCATTTT
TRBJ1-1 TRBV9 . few CASSVDTDTEAFF TGTGCCAGCAGCGTTGACACCGACACTGAAGCTTTCTTT
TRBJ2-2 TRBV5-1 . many CASSSTLTGELFF TGCGCCAGCAGCTCCACTTTGACCGGGGAGCTGTTTTTT
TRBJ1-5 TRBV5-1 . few CASSLAPGGDTQPQHF TGCGCCAGCAGCTTAGCGCCGGGGGGGGACACCCAGCCCCAGCATTTT